A selection of T cell receptor beta chains follows, all from one sample in a study of cytomegalovirus exposure and HLA in healthy donors. Sequencing used immunoSEQ multiplex PCR; TCRdb keeps in-frame clones, though not all of them. In total, the table holds roughly 80,000 clones. The sample comprised PBMCs. The receptor source for this set is a middle-aged man in good health and CMV-seronegative. CDR3s include the opening cysteine and the closing phenylalanine or tryptophan. The D gene is left open where the match is weak.

j_gene | d_gene | v_gene | CDR3aa | CDR3nt
TRBJ1-1 | TRBD1 | TRBV5-1 | CASSTTGQASIEAFF | TGCGCCAGCAGCACTACGGGACAGGCGTCGATTGAAGCTTTCTTT
TRBJ1-4 | - | TRBV15 | CATSRPGDGNEKLFF | TGTGCCACCAGCAGACCGGGGGACGGGAATGAAAAACTGTTTTTT
TRBJ1-2 | - | TRBV5-1 | CASSLVQDYGYTF | TGCGCCAGCAGCTTGGTCCAGGACTATGGCTACACCTTC
TRBJ2-1 | TRBD2 | TRBV5-1 | CASSETSGYNEQFF | TGCGCCAGCAGCGAGACTAGCGGGTACAATGAGCAGTTCTTC
TRBJ1-2 | - | TRBV28 | CASSLSGDYGYTF | TGTGCCAGCAGTTTATCAGGGGACTATGGCTACACCTTC
TRBJ1-2 | - | TRBV10-2 | CASSESRGGYYGYTF | TGCGCCAGCAGTGAGTCTCGAGGGGGATACTATGGCTACACCTTC
TRBJ2-1 | - | TRBV9 | CASSVDRMNNEQFF | TGTGCCAGCAGCGTAGACAGGATGAACAATGAGCAGTTCTTC
TRBJ2-2 | - | TRBV28 | CASSLVGQGTGELFF | TGTGCCAGCAGTTTGGTGGGGCAGGGTACCGGGGAGCTGTTTTTT
TRBJ1-2 | TRBD1 | TRBV7-2 | CASSTNRGQNYGYTF | TGTGCCAGCAGCACGAACAGGGGGCAGAACTATGGCTACACCTTC
TRBJ1-4 | - | TRBV25-1 | CASSTHGGAVEKLFF | TGTGCCAGCAGTACTCACGGGGGGGCGGTTGAAAAACTGTTTTTT
TRBJ1-1 | - | TRBV7-2 | CASSLLGVNTEAFF | TGTGCCAGCAGCTTATTAGGGGTGAACACTGAAGCTTTCTTT
TRBJ1-3 | - | TRBV6-5 | CASSYARGKGNTIYF | TGTGCCAGCAGTTACGCGCGGGGGAAAGGAAACACCATATATTTT
TRBJ2-7 | TRBD1 | TRBV19 | CASSPGDRTAYEQYF | TGTGCCAGTAGCCCTGGGGACAGGACCGCCTACGAGCAGTACTTC
TRBJ2-3 | TRBD1 | TRBV9 | CASSPHRTGSRDTQYF | TGTGCCAGCAGCCCGCACAGGACAGGGTCGCGAGATACGCAGTATTTT
TRBJ1-6 | - | TRBV9 | CASSGITVYNSPLHF | TGTGCCAGCAGCGGAATAACAGTCTATAATTCACCCCTCCACTTT
TRBJ2-1 | TRBD2 | TRBV27 | CASSFRRVTSVNEQFF | TGTGCCAGCAGTTTTAGACGGGTGACTAGCGTCAATGAGCAGTTCTTC
TRBJ2-7 | TRBD1 | TRBV4-3 | CASSQDLKGAYEQYF | TGCGCCAGCAGCCAAGATTTGAAGGGGGCGTACGAGCAGTACTTC
TRBJ1-1 | - | TRBV5-1 | CASSGRMEGLNTEAFF | TGCGCCAGCAGCGGACGAATGGAGGGTCTGAACACTGAAGCTTTCTTT
TRBJ1-1 | - | TRBV9 | CASSPGHMNTEAFF | TGTGCCAGCAGCCCTGGCCACATGAACACTGAAGCTTTCTTT
TRBJ1-2 | TRBD1 | TRBV18 | CASSRQGGGGYTF | TGTGCCAGCTCAAGACAGGGAGGAGGAGGCTACACCTTC
TRBJ1-3 | - | TRBV11-2 | CASSPQGANSGNTIYF | TGTGCCAGCAGCCCCCAAGGGGCCAACTCTGGAAACACCATATATTTT
TRBJ1-2 | TRBD1 | TRBV6-4 | CASSDGTGGAGYGYTF | TGTGCCAGCAGTGACGGGACAGGGGGCGCGGGCTATGGCTACACCTTC
TRBJ1-2 | - | TRBV28 | CASSSATAANYGYTF | TGTGCCAGCAGTTCGGCGACAGCCGCTAACTATGGCTACACCTTC
TRBJ2-5 | - | TRBV18 | CASSPIRDNQETQYF | TGTGCCAGCTCCCCCATCCGGGACAACCAAGAGACCCAGTACTTC
TRBJ2-2 | TRBD1 | TRBV6-5 | CASRRDSLNTGELFF | TGTGCCAGCCGCAGGGACAGCCTTAACACCGGGGAGCTGTTTTTT
TRBJ1-5 | - | TRBV6-6 | CASSYKAGSNQPQHF | TGTGCCAGCAGTTACAAGGCAGGTAGCAATCAGCCCCAGCATTTT
TRBJ1-1 | - | TRBV5-1 | CASSSSSTRNTEAFF | TGCGCCAGCAGCTCTTCGTCCACACGGAACACTGAAGCTTTCTTT
TRBJ2-2 | - | TRBV5-4 | CASSLAGGNTGELFF | TGTGCCAGCAGCTTGGCCGGGGGGAACACCGGGGAGCTGTTTTTT
TRBJ2-3 | - | TRBV11-2 | CASSSTVGTDTQYF | TGTGCCAGCAGCTCGACAGTAGGCACAGATACGCAGTATTTT
TRBJ1-2 | - | TRBV5-1 | CASSLGNSGGNYGYTF | TGCGCCAGCAGCTTGGGGAATAGCGGAGGTAACTATGGCTACACCTTC
TRBJ2-5 | - | TRBV2 | CASNPGAGGTQYF | TGTGCCAGCAACCCCGGTGCCGGGGGGACCCAGTACTTC
TRBJ1-2 | TRBD1 | TRBV6-6 | CASNLRQGGNYGYTF | TGTGCCAGCAACCTCAGACAGGGGGGCAACTATGGCTACACCTTC
TRBJ2-7 | - | TRBV6-5 | CASSFSGAYLQYF | TGTGCCAGCAGTTTTTCAGGGGCCTACTTGCAGTACTTC
TRBJ2-7 | - | TRBV7-9 | CASSPSVGGREQYF | TGTGCCAGCAGCCCCTCCGTGGGGGGACGCGAGCAGTACTTC